The T cell receptor (beta chain) under discussion was sequenced for a study of cytomegalovirus exposure and HLA in healthy donors. Overall study context: Per a later analysis, the 666 first-cohort and some 110 validation repertoires shared one platform.

Trimming cost V 1 base and J 8 bases, with 13 bases left between them. Per germline, CDR1 SGHDT and CDR2 YYEEEE. The CDR3 covers 14 residues. The method was immunoSEQ multiplex PCR; TCRdb's version includes in-frame clones alone and lacks a portion of them. The table lists approximately 53,000 clones, about 90% of them singletons, with 1.4% in the top ten. Donors were drawn from the roughly 110-subject validation cohort, separate from the approximately 670-subject first cohort. V gene TRBV5-6 combines with J gene TRBJ2-4, with unresolved D. This receptor was obtained from a young man in good health and CMV-seronegative. Sequencing input: PBMCs. The chain's CDR3 is CASSLFVADDIQYF. The CDR3 nucleotides are TGTGCCAGCAGCTTGTTCGTTGCAGATGACATTCAGTACTTC.